The 30 T cell receptor beta chains below come from one sample, sequenced in a study of OX40 agonist ivuxolimab in advanced cancers. Sequencing was performed with immunoSEQ multiplex PCR; in TCRdb, only in-frame clones are kept and a portion is missing. The table records over 95,000 clones, around 83% of them present only once. Sequences were derived from CD4+ or CD8+ T cells sorted from blood, sampled in a trial of the OX40 agonist ivuxolimab. The receptor source for this set is an adult with an advanced solid tumor such as melanoma, head and neck, liver or kidney cancer.

The chain is built from TRBV25-1 and TRBJ2-5; no clear D. V dropped 1 base and J dropped 5 bases, with 11 bases sitting between them. Germline CDR1 MGHDK, CDR2 SYGVNS. CDR3 length: 14 amino acids. CDR3 sequence: CASSEWVGMETQYF. DNA for the CDR3: TGTGCCAGCAGTGAATGGGTAGGGATGGAGACCCAGTACTTC.

About this clone itself: One end of the junction does not line up with germline, which may come from a read error. V usage is TRBV4-1 and J usage is TRBJ1-1; the D is unclear. CDR1 is MGHRA and CDR2 is YSYEKL in the germline V gene. The CDR3 runs 14 residues. The chain's CDR3 is CASSQAGKNTEAFF. For the CDR3, the DNA is TGCGCCAGCAGCCAAGCTGGCAAGAACACTGAGGCTTTCTTT.

This clone was found once. The V and J genes are TRBV2 and TRBJ2-4; D tentatively fits TRBD1 or TRBD2 (7 bases each). The V and J ends lost 7 bases and 4 bases respectively, with 14 bases between them. The CDR3 contains 14 residues. Germline V CDR1 and CDR2: SNHLY, FYNNEI. The CDR3 region has the DNA TGTGCCAGCACTCCTCAGGGGGGGAAAAACATTCAGTACTTC. This gives the protein CASTPQGGKNIQYF.

The rearrangement joins TRBV6-1 to TRBJ1-6; D is possibly TRBD1 (6 bases). Per germline, CDR1 MNHNS and CDR2 SASEGT. The CDR3 contains 13 residues. Trimming shortened V by 8 bases and J by 9 bases, and 14 bases separated the two germline ends. The CDR3 bases are TGTGCCAGCGGTACAGGGCATGGTTCACCCCTCCACTTT. It codes for CASGTGHGSPLHF.

The chain has TRBV6-5 and TRBJ2-5, with 12 nucleotides matching TRBD1. This CDR3 has 15 amino acids. Looked up from germline, CDR1 is MNHEY and CDR2 is SVGAGI. The junction had 6 bases not matched to a gene; V was cut back by 6 bases and J by 4 bases. CDR3 coding DNA: TGTGCCAGCAGCAGGGGACAGGGGGCGGGAGAGACCCAGTACTTC. The encoded protein is CASSRGQGAGETQYF.

This chain joins TRBV19 and TRBJ1-1; D not certain. The CDR3 contains 15 residues. V gave up 10 bases and J gave up 3 bases, with 21 bases separating them. Germline V CDR1 and CDR2: LNHDA, SQIVND (reference sequence). The CDR3 is CATLHTPGSYTEAFF. CDR3 in DNA: TGTGCCACCCTACATACACCGGGGTCTTACACTGAAGCTTTCTTT.

The genes are TRBV6-1 and TRBJ2-1, with no clear D. Trimming removed 7 bases at V and 10 bases at J, with 11 bases between. CDR1 and CDR2 from the germline V gene are MNHNS and SASEGT. The length of the CDR3 is 11 residues. In DNA form, the CDR3 reads TGTGCCAGCACCCAGGTGGGGGAGCAGTTCTTC. Protein: CASTQVGEQFF.

The V gene is TRBV21-1, the J gene TRBJ2-7; TRBD1, as called in the table, went unchecked against the DNA. TRBV21-1 is assigned pseudogene status. This CDR3 is 15 amino acids long. The CDR3 reads CASSKRDRVVNEQYF. The CDR3, as DNA: TGTGCCAGCAGCAAACGGGACAGGGTGGTAAACGAGCAGTACTTC.

The chain couples TRBV12-5 to TRBJ1-2; tentatively, D is TRBD1 (6 bases). The V gene's germline CDR1 is LGHNT and CDR2 FRNRAP. The CDR3 loop spans 13 amino acids. Trimming took 6 bases from V and 4 from J, leaving 12 bases between them. This chain's CDR3 is CASGRDIAYGYTF. Here the CDR3 DNA reads TGTGCTAGTGGACGGGACATCGCCTATGGCTACACCTTC.

The chain links TRBV15 to TRBJ1-5, with D unresolved. Per the germline V gene, CDR1 is LNHNV and CDR2 is YYDKDF (reference sequence). Between the trimmed V and J ends, which lost 1 base and 3 bases, there was a span of 7 bases. CDR3 length: 14 residues. CDR3 in amino acids: CATSRVRYNQPQHF. CDR3 coding DNA: TGTGCCACCAGCAGAGTACGGTACAATCAGCCCCAGCATTTT.

The gene calls are TRBV5-1 and TRBJ2-2, with no clear D. Trimming shortened V by 0 bases and J by 1 base, and 10 bases separated the two germline ends. Looked up from germline, CDR1 is SGHRS and CDR2 is YFSETQ. This CDR3 region has 16 residues. CDR3 nucleotide sequence: TGCGCCAGCAGCTTGGAACCCCCCGGGAACACCGGGGAGCTGTTTTTT. Amino acid sequence: CASSLEPPGNTGELFF.

The chain couples TRBV28 to TRBJ1-3, with D perhaps TRBD1 (5 bases). V was pared by 5 bases and J by 5 bases, with 16 bases between. The germline CDR1 and CDR2 sequences are MDHEN and SYDVKM. This CDR3 is built from 15 residues. DNA of the CDR3: TGTGCCAGCAGTCCCACTGGCAGGGCCAGAAACACCATATATTTT. Translation: CASSPTGRARNTIYF.

This chain links TRBV11-3 with TRBJ1-1; D ambiguous. The V end lost 7 bases, the J end lost 1 base, and 13 bases lay between the germline ends. The CDR3 runs to 14 residues. CDR1 SGHNT and CDR2 YENEEA come from the germline V gene. The CDR3 region has the DNA TGTGCCAGCAAAGGTTGGGGAGGGAACACTGAAGCTTTCTTT. Its protein is CASKGWGGNTEAFF.

The chain is built from TRBV5-6 and TRBJ1-1, with 8 bases that match TRBD1. Germline lookup yields CDR1 SGHDT and CDR2 YYEEEE. The CDR3 covers 18 residues. V dropped 1 base and J dropped 3; count of bases not matched to a gene: 14. In DNA form, the CDR3 reads TGTGCCAGCAGCTTGTATGCAGGGGGCATCACTTGGGACACTGAAGCTTTCTTT. Translating it yields CASSLYAGGITWDTEAFF.

The chain links TRBV2 to TRBJ2-1; 11 bases map to TRBD1. The CDR3 runs to 15 residues. Germline V gene data show CDR1 as SNHLY and CDR2 as FYNNEI. Unmatched junction bases numbered 9, after V lost 7 bases and J lost 7 bases. CDR3 region: CASTVDRGPLNEQFF. The CDR3 nucleotides are TGTGCCAGCACCGTGGACAGGGGGCCTCTGAATGAGCAGTTCTTC. Complete variable domain (other parts from reference TRBV2 and TRBJ2-1): EPEVTQTPSHQVTQMGQEVILRCVPISNHLYFYWYRQILGQKVEFLVSFYNNEISEKSEIFDDQFSVERPDGSNFTLKIRSTKLEDSAMYFCASTVDRGPLNEQFFGPGTRLTVL.

The rearrangement joins TRBV28 to TRBJ1-2; TRBD1 aligns across 10 bases. J lost 8 bases, V lost 5 bases, and 8 bases had no gene match. Germline V gene sequence: CDR1 MDHEN, CDR2 SYDVKM. The CDR3 contains 14 residues. CDR3 residues: CASSILTGGYGYTF. The CDR3 DNA reads TGTGCCAGCAGTATACTGACAGGGGGCTACGGCTACACCTTC.

Here the CDR3 reads CASSLGGSGRSQDTQYF. CDR3 in DNA: TGTGCCAGCAGCTTAGGGGGGAGCGGGAGATCTCAAGATACGCAGTATTTT. The chain employs TRBV11-3 and TRBJ2-3, with 8 bases identical to TRBD2. The ends lost 1 base at V and 5 bases at J; junction bases unmatched: 11. There are 17 residues in the CDR3. Germline V lookup: CDR1 SGHNT, CDR2 YENEEA.

V is TRBV28 and J is TRBJ2-7; 9 positions agree with TRBD1. Germline loops: CDR1 MDHEN, CDR2 SYDVKM. V shed 6 bases, J shed 4 bases, and the junction held 13 bases outside the gene matches. This CDR3 spans 16 amino acids. In DNA, the CDR3 is TGTGCCAGCAGGCCCGGTGGGACAGGGTTGTGGTACGAGCAGTACTTC. Its protein product is CASRPGGTGLWYEQYF. Complete variable domain (other parts from reference TRBV28 and TRBJ2-7): DVKVTQSSRYLVKRTGEKVFLECVQDMDHENMFWYRQDPGLGLRLIYFSYDVKMKEKGDIPEGYSVSREKKERFSLILESASTNQTSMYLCASRPGGTGLWYEQYFGPGTRLTVT.

This clone was found many times. The chain uses TRBV18 and TRBJ1-5; D gene uncertain. Trimming cost V 3 bases and J 7 bases, with 10 bases left between them. The length of the CDR3 is 13 residues. Germline CDR1 is KGHSH and CDR2 is LQKENI. DNA of the CDR3: TGTGCCAGCTCACCTCAGGAATACCAGCCCCAGCATTTT. This encodes CASSPQEYQPQHF.

This chain connects TRBV7-3 to TRBJ2-2, with D unclear. V shed 5 bases and J shed 6 bases, with 10 bases lying between them. Germline-derived CDR1 and CDR2 are SGHTA and FQGTGA. This CDR3 is built from 13 residues. The CDR3 DNA is TGTGCCAGCAGCGTCCCAGAGGCCGGGGAGCTGTTTTTT. It translates to CASSVPEAGELFF.

This sequence joins TRBV19 and TRBJ2-1, with D unresolved. Trimming took 0 bases from V and 3 from J, leaving 9 bases between them. From germline, CDR1 is LNHDA and CDR2 SQIVND (reference sequence). This CDR3 has 15 residues. CDR3 DNA: TGTGCCAGTAGTATAGATTCCCCCCTCTACAATGAGCAGTTCTTC. Protein: CASSIDSPLYNEQFF.

The J gene is TRBJ2-3, the V gene TRBV18; 10 nucleotides align to TRBD2. The ends lost 3 bases at V and 4 bases at J; junction bases unmatched: 10. Germline CDR1 KGHSH, CDR2 LQKENI. This CDR3 is 17 amino acids long. The CDR3 protein is CASSPQRGGRVADTQYF. The DNA for the CDR3 is TGTGCCAGCTCACCTCAGCGGGGGGGCCGAGTGGCAGATACGCAGTATTTT.

The V gene is TRBV7-2, the J gene TRBJ2-5, with 10 bases fitting TRBD1. The V gene end was trimmed by 1 base and the J gene end by 3 bases; junction bases not matched to a gene: 5. This CDR3 contains 16 residues. From germline, CDR1 is SGHTA and CDR2 FQGNSA. CDR3 sequence reads: CASSLETGGRKETQYF. The CDR3 coding sequence is TGTGCCAGCAGCTTAGAGACAGGGGGCAGGAAAGAGACCCAGTACTTC.

The V call is TRBV5-1, the J call TRBJ2-5, with TRBD2 as a possible D gene (6 bases). Trimming pared 4 bases from V and 2 bases from J, leaving 12 bases between. Per the germline V gene, CDR1 is SGHRS and CDR2 is YFSETQ. CDR3 size: 14 residues. The CDR3, as DNA: TGCGCCAGCAGCCGGGCGGGACCTCAAGAGACCCAGTACTTC. Amino acids: CASSRAGPQETQYF. Drawing the rest from reference TRBV5-1 and TRBJ2-5, the complete variable domain is KAGVTQTPRYLIKTRGQQVTLSCSPISGHRSVSWYQQTPGQGLQFLFEYFSETQRNKGNFPGRFSGRQFSNSRSEMNVSTLELGDSALYLCASSRAGPQETQYFGPGTRLLVL.

The chain recombines TRBV4-3 with TRBJ2-3, with 10 bases aligning to TRBD2. The CDR3 totals 14 residues. V shed 4 bases and J 10 bases; nucleotides not matched to a gene: 8. Looked up from germline, CDR1 is LGHNA and CDR2 is YSLEER. In nucleotides, the CDR3 is TGCGCCAGCAGCCTCACCGGGACTAGCGTCCCGCAGTATTTT. The encoded protein is CASSLTGTSVPQYF.

The V and J genes are TRBV27 and TRBJ2-2, with a possible D match to TRBD1 (6 bases). V was cut by 6 bases and J by 0 bases, with 20 bases left in between. CDR3 length: 18 amino acids. Germline CDR1 is MNHEY and CDR2 is SMNVEV (reference sequence). The CDR3: CASRLAGVARSNTGELFF. CDR3 sequence (DNA): TGTGCCAGCAGGCTTGCAGGGGTGGCCCGGTCGAACACCGGGGAGCTGTTTTTT.

The genes are TRBV7-2 and TRBJ1-5; weak D call: TRBD1 (6 bases). There are 15 residues in the CDR3. V was clipped by 3 bases and J by 4 bases, with 13 bases between them. Germline V gene sequence: CDR1 SGHTA, CDR2 FQGNSA. CDR3 sequence reads: CASSFDKGDNQPQHF. The CDR3, as DNA: TGTGCCAGCAGCTTTGACAAGGGGGATAATCAGCCCCAGCATTTT.

The chain couples TRBV28 to TRBJ2-2; the match to TRBD1 covers 9 bases. The CDR3 loop spans 17 amino acids. Germline-derived CDR1 and CDR2 are MDHEN and SYDVKM. V trimming: 7 bases; J trimming: 4 bases; junction bases outside the gene matches: 13. DNA for the CDR3: TGTGCCAGCAAGAAATTACCGGGACAGGGCGCCACCGGGGAGCTGTTTTTT. Translated, it gives CASKKLPGQGATGELFF.

The gene calls are TRBV27 and TRBJ2-4; D is uncertain. The germline gives CDR1 MNHEY, CDR2 SMNVEV (reference sequence). The ends were cut back, 5 bases at V and 5 bases at J, with 10 bases in the middle. The CDR3 is 13 residues long. The CDR3 region is CASSAPGQNIQYF. The CDR3 bases are TGTGCCAGCAGTGCCCCCGGCCAAAACATTCAGTACTTC.

This rearrangement joins TRBV7-6 to TRBJ2-3; D uncertain. With 4 bases removed from V and 6 bases from J, the gap between germline ends came to 8 bases. The germline V gene encodes CDR1 SGHVS and CDR2 FNYEAQ. This CDR3 spans 12 amino acids. The CDR3 sequence is CASSSTGDTQYF. CDR3 nucleotides: TGTGCCAGCAGCTCGACTGGGGATACGCAGTATTTT.